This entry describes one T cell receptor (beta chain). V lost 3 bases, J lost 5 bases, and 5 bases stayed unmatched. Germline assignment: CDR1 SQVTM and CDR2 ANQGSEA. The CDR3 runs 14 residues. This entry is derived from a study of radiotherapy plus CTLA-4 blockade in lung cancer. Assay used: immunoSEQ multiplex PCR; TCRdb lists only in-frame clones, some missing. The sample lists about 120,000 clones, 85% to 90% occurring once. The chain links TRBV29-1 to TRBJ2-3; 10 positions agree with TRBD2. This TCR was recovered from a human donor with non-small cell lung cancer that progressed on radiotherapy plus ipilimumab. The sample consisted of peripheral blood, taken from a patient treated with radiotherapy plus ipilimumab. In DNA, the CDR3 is TGCAGCGTTGAGTTCACTAGCGGGAAAGATACGCAGTATTTT. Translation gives CSVEFTSGKDTQYF.